The 28 T cell receptor beta chains listed next were all sequenced from one sample in a study of control samples from healthy donors and cancer patients. Libraries were prepared by immunoSEQ multiplex PCR; TCRdb keeps only in-frame clonotypes and omits some of them. Of about 42,000 clones listed, approximately 87% are singletons. The material sequenced was blood. These receptors originate from a man aged 60 to 69 in good health.

At least ten counts were recorded for this clone. This chain uses TRBV9 with TRBJ2-2, with 10 positions matching TRBD1. The CDR3 extends over 15 amino acids. J was trimmed by 6 bases and V by 1 base; bases with no gene match: 3. CDR1 and CDR2 from the germline V gene are SGDLS and YYNGEE. The chain's CDR3 is CASSVIDRGPGELFF. The CDR3 DNA sequence: TGTGCCAGCAGCGTAATTGACAGGGGGCCCGGGGAGCTGTTTTTT. The full variable domain, in which reference TRBV9 and TRBJ2-2 provide the parts outside the CDR3, is DSGVTQTPKHLITATGQRVTLRCSPRSGDLSVYWYQQSLDQGLQFLIQYYNGEERAKGNILERFSAQQFPDLHSELNLSSLELGDSALYFCASSVIDRGPGELFFGEGSRLTVL.

Details on this clone: In the same sample, other DNA sequences code for this CDR3. The genes are TRBV28 and TRBJ1-6, with D tentatively TRBD1 (5 bases). The V gene lost 2 bases and the J gene lost 9 bases, with 14 bases spanning the gap. The CDR3 runs to 15 residues. Germline values: CDR1 MDHEN, CDR2 SYDVKM. The CDR3 bases are TGTGCCAGCAGTTTAGGAGGGCAGGGTGGTTCACCCCTCCACTTT. Translated: CASSLGGQGGSPLHF.

This chain uses TRBV15 with TRBJ1-5; no clear D gene. Germline CDR1 is LNHNV and CDR2 is YYDKDF (reference sequence). V was shortened by 0 bases and J by 2 bases, with 5 bases between the two germline ends. This CDR3 region has 14 residues. Here the CDR3 reads CATSRDLGNQPQHF. The CDR3 region has the DNA TGTGCCACCAGCAGAGATTTGGGCAATCAGCCCCAGCATTTT.

This clone occurred a few times. The rearrangement links TRBV11-2 to TRBJ1-1; D ambiguous. This CDR3 spans 15 amino acids. Germline lookup yields CDR1 SGHAT and CDR2 FQNNGV. With 5 bases removed from V and 3 bases from J, the gap between germline ends came to 16 bases. CDR3 bases: TGTGCCAGCAGCCGAAGGTCGGGATCGGACACTGAAGCTTTCTTT. It yields the protein CASSRRSGSDTEAFF.

This clone appeared once. The genes are TRBV18 and TRBJ1-1, with D unresolved. The CDR3 loop spans 15 amino acids. Trimming pared 2 bases from V and 0 bases from J, leaving 10 bases between. Germline CDR1 reads KGHSH; CDR2 reads LQKENI. Written as DNA, the CDR3 is TGTGCCAGCTCACCATTGAGCAACATGAACACTGAAGCTTTCTTT. Translated: CASSPLSNMNTEAFF.

The chain couples TRBV6-6 to TRBJ1-5; D gene ambiguous. The V end lost 2 bases, the J end lost 7 bases, and 9 bases lay between the germline ends. The CDR3 is made up of 13 amino acids. CDR1 is MNHNY and CDR2 is SVGAGI in the germline V gene (reference sequence). This CDR3 is CASSYQAGQPQHF. DNA of the CDR3: TGTGCCAGCAGTTACCAAGCAGGACAGCCCCAGCATTTT.

This clone was counted a single time. CDR3 protein: CASSGQSYEQYF. The CDR3 region has the DNA TGTGCCAGCAGCGGACAGTCCTACGAGCAGTACTTC. The rearrangement links TRBV7-2 to TRBJ2-7; maybe TRBD1 (6 bases). The length of the CDR3 is 12 residues. V was clipped by 5 bases and J by 1 base, with 6 bases between them. The V gene's germline CDR1 is SGHTA and CDR2 FQGNSA.

About this clone: The same CDR3 also results from other DNA sequences found in this sample. The chain links TRBV7-9 to TRBJ1-6; D is uncertain. V was clipped by 1 base and J by 4 bases, with 5 bases between them. This CDR3 comprises 14 residues. Germline lookup yields CDR1 SEHNR and CDR2 FQNEAQ (reference sequence). As DNA, the CDR3 is TGTGCCAGCAGCTTAGAACAGTATAATTCACCCCTCCACTTT. As protein: CASSLEQYNSPLHF. Filled out from reference TRBV7-9 and TRBJ1-6, the complete variable domain reads DTGVSQNPRHKITKRGQNVTFRCDPISEHNRLYWYRQTLGQGPEFLTYFQNEAQLEKSRLLSDRFSAERPKGSFSTLEIQRTEQGDSAMYLCASSLEQYNSPLHFGNGTRLTVT.

CDR3 amino acids: CASSQVLAGSYNEQFF. DNA of the CDR3: TGCGCCAGCAGCCAAGTTTTAGCGGGTTCCTACAATGAGCAGTTCTTC. The chain employs TRBV4-1 and TRBJ2-1, with 7 bases identical to TRBD2. Per germline, CDR1 MGHRA and CDR2 YSYEKL. The V and J ends lost 1 base and 1 base, in that order; junction bases with no gene match: 4. The CDR3 consists of 16 residues.

The rearrangement links TRBV5-1 to TRBJ1-3; TRBD1 matches 11 bases. The CDR3 length is 15 residues. Unmatched junction bases numbered 4, after V lost 6 bases and J lost 2 bases. Per the germline V gene, CDR1 is SGHRS and CDR2 is YFSETQ. This CDR3 is CASTGQGAAGNTIYF. The CDR3 coding sequence is TGCGCCAGCACAGGACAGGGGGCGGCTGGAAACACCATATATTTT.

The J gene is TRBJ1-1, the V gene TRBV7-9; weak D call: TRBD1 (6 bases). This CDR3 spans 18 amino acids. Germline V gives CDR1 SEHNR, CDR2 FQNEAQ (reference sequence). Trimming removed 4 bases at V and 2 bases at J, with 23 bases between. The CDR3 nucleotides read TGTGCCAGCAGCTCCCTGAATAGAGACAGGTCCTTAAACACTGAAGCTTTCTTT. Its translation is CASSSLNRDRSLNTEAFF.

This chain joins TRBV9 and TRBJ2-2; 7 positions agree with TRBD1. The CDR3 is made up of 15 amino acids. CDR1 and CDR2 from the germline V gene are SGDLS and YYNGEE. V was clipped by 4 bases and J by 0 bases; unmatched bases: 3. Here the CDR3 DNA reads TGTGCCAGCAGCAAGGGACAGCCGAACACCGGGGAGCTGTTTTTT. Translated, it gives CASSKGQPNTGELFF.

The chain carries TRBV5-1 and TRBJ2-1, with 9 bases identical to TRBD2. Germline V lookup: CDR1 SGHRS, CDR2 YFSETQ. J was trimmed by 0 bases and V by 4 bases; bases with no gene match: 2. The CDR3 length is 15 residues. The CDR3 here is CASSVSGSSYNEQFF. CDR3 bases: TGCGCCAGCAGCGTTAGCGGGAGCTCCTACAATGAGCAGTTCTTC.

This clone counts as medium-sized. V usage is TRBV19 and J usage is TRBJ1-5; D gene uncertain. Germline CDR1 LNHDA, CDR2 SQIVND (reference sequence). This CDR3 has 16 amino acids. Trimming took off 3 bases at V and 3 bases at J, with 15 bases between the two ends. CDR3 DNA sequence: TGTGCCAGTAGTATCGGACGCGGTTCTAACAATCAGCCCCAGCATTTT. This translates into CASSIGRGSNNQPQHF.

The chain recombines TRBV5-4 with TRBJ2-3, with unresolved D. V dropped 4 bases and J dropped 1 base, with 19 bases sitting between them. The CDR3 contains 17 residues. CDR1 is SGHNT, CDR2 YYREEE, per germline (reference sequence). CDR3 DNA sequence: TGTGCCAGCAGCGCGCGACCCGACAAGGCCGGCACAGATACGCAGTATTTT. Translating gives CASSARPDKAGTDTQYF.

The chain couples TRBV11-2 to TRBJ1-3; no definite D call. V lost 0 bases and J 4 bases, leaving 10 bases between the germline ends. The CDR3 runs to 15 residues. Per germline, CDR1 SGHAT and CDR2 FQNNGV. DNA for the CDR3: TGTGCCAGCAGCTTAGATCTAAGCCGGGGAAACACCATATATTTT. This translates into CASSLDLSRGNTIYF.

The rearrangement joins TRBV7-9 to TRBJ1-5, with a possible D match to TRBD1 (5 bases). The CDR3 is 14 residues long. In germline, CDR1 is SEHNR, CDR2 FQNEAQ (reference sequence). V was pared by 4 bases and J by 4 bases, with 11 bases between. The CDR3 DNA reads TGTGCCAGCAGCTATGGGGCGGATAATCAGCCCCAGCATTTT. As protein: CASSYGADNQPQHF.

The chain joins TRBV6-5 to TRBJ1-2; D gene unclear. V gave up 4 bases and J gave up 7 bases, with 16 bases separating them. The CDR3 is 14 residues long. CDR1 is MNHEY, CDR2 SVGAGI, per germline. In nucleotides, the CDR3 is TGTGCCAGCAGTTCCCGGACCCCCGAGCGTGGCTACACCTTC. This codes for CASSSRTPERGYTF.

V gene TRBV4-1 combines with J gene TRBJ1-5; D not certain. Germline assignment: CDR1 MGHRA and CDR2 YSYEKL. The CDR3 is made up of 13 amino acids. The ends were cut back, 0 bases at V and 4 bases at J, with 4 bases in the middle. In DNA form, the CDR3 reads TGCGCCAGCAGCCAAGAGGTTAATCAGCCCCAGCATTTT. This encodes CASSQEVNQPQHF.

V and J are TRBV7-9 and TRBJ1-1, with TRBD1 as a possible D gene (6 bases). V lost 6 bases and J lost 2, with 13 bases in between. The CDR3 has 14 amino acids. CDR1 is SEHNR, CDR2 FQNEAQ, per germline (reference sequence). Here the CDR3 reads CASRPGTLNTEAFF. In DNA form, the CDR3 reads TGTGCCAGCAGACCCGGGACACTAAACACTGAAGCTTTCTTT.

This clone occurred a few times. This chain uses TRBV4-3 with TRBJ2-7; no firm D call. CDR1 and CDR2 from the germline V gene are LGHNA and YSLEER. This CDR3 region has 15 residues. V lost 0 bases, J lost 4 bases, and 13 bases lay in between. The CDR3 bases are TGCGCCAGCAGCCAAGATAGGAACTATCGTTACGAGCAGTACTTC. Its protein product is CASSQDRNYRYEQYF.

The chain links TRBV5-6 to TRBJ1-4; D possibly corresponds to TRBD1 (6 bases). This CDR3 is built from 15 residues. Trimming took 6 bases from V and 3 from J, leaving 15 bases between them. Germline-derived CDR1 and CDR2 are SGHDT and YYEEEE. The CDR3, as DNA: TGTGCCAGCACCTTCCTCAGGGGATCTAATGAAAAACTGTTTTTT. Translated: CASTFLRGSNEKLFF.

The CDR3 coding sequence is TGTGCCAGCAGTTCCACGACTAGCGGAACAGATACGCAGTATTTT. Residues: CASSSTTSGTDTQYF. The gene calls are TRBV28 and TRBJ2-3; 9 bases agree with TRBD2. This CDR3 region has 15 residues. V shed 4 bases and J 3 bases; nucleotides not matched to a gene: 5. Germline assignment: CDR1 MDHEN and CDR2 SYDVKM. Filled out from reference TRBV28 and TRBJ2-3, the complete variable domain reads DVKVTQSSRYLVKRTGEKVFLECVQDMDHENMFWYRQDPGLGLRLIYFSYDVKMKEKGDIPEGYSVSREKKERFSLILESASTNQTSMYLCASSSTTSGTDTQYFGPGTRLTVL.

The rearrangement joins TRBV29-1 to TRBJ2-3; D not certain. The germline V gene encodes CDR1 SQVTM and CDR2 ANQGSEA. Trimming pared 4 bases from V and 1 base from J, leaving 12 bases between. This CDR3 has 14 amino acids. The CDR3 here is CSVVLSRGTDTQYF. CDR3 DNA sequence: TGCAGCGTTGTCCTATCGCGAGGCACAGATACGCAGTATTTT.

V gene TRBV2 combines with J gene TRBJ1-1, with D uncertain. The CDR3 has 13 amino acids. The germline CDR1 and CDR2 sequences are SNHLY and FYNNEI. Trimming removed 2 bases at V and 2 bases at J, with 6 bases between. CDR3 sequence (DNA): TGTGCCAGCAGTGAACAGCTCAACACTGAAGCTTTCTTT. Its protein product is CASSEQLNTEAFF.

This rearrangement joins TRBV10-1 to TRBJ2-2, with D unresolved. V dropped 8 bases and J dropped 1 base, with 8 bases sitting between them. The CDR3 is 13 amino acids. The germline CDR1 and CDR2 sequences are WNHNN and SYGVQD (reference sequence). This CDR3 reads CASGKGNTGELFF. The CDR3 DNA reads TGCGCCAGCGGCAAGGGGAACACCGGGGAGCTGTTTTTT.

The rearrangement links TRBV15 to TRBJ2-2; weak D call: TRBD2 (5 bases). Germline V gene data show CDR1 as LNHNV and CDR2 as YYDKDF (reference sequence). V lost 2 bases and J lost 6, with 7 bases in between. CDR3 size: 13 residues. For the CDR3, the DNA is TGTGCCACCAGCAGACCGAGGGCCGGGGAGCTGTTTTTT. Translation: CATSRPRAGELFF.

The chain carries TRBV21-1 and TRBJ2-4; the table's D gene call, TRBD2, was not cross checked with the DNA. TRBV21-1 is designated a pseudogene. This CDR3 spans 15 amino acids. This CDR3 reads CASSKRSGAKNIQYF. CDR3 coding DNA: TGTGCCAGCAGCAAAAGGTCGGGAGCAAAAAACATTCAGTACTTC.